This TCR beta chain was found in a study of CD8 T cells in ankylosing spondylitis. Library preparation for TCR beta used quantitative 5'-RACE with molecular barcodes. TCRdb analysed the 5' RACE reads with MiXCR anew, one entry per CDR3 protein. In the table there are under 200,000 distinct CDR3 sequences, around a tenth of which are singletons. This CDR3 is 12 amino acids long. V was pared by 6 bases and J by 6 bases, with 7 bases of the junction left unmatched. CDR1 and CDR2 (germline): SQVTM, ANQGSEA. This clonotype has ten or more counts. The antigen remains unidentified. General study findings and limits: In ankylosing spondylitis patients, matched synovial fluid reportedly showed significant enrichment of disease-linked clones. Clones linked to disease, bearing a CD8+ phenotype, were relatively rare in peripheral blood.

The TCR originated in a female donor with ankylosing spondylitis or in good health (not recorded which). The chain recombines TRBV29-1 with TRBJ1-1; 7 bases map to TRBD1. Specimen: blood, either unsorted or a sorted T cell fraction (not recorded which). The CDR3 reads CSVGQGDPEAFF. The CDR3 nucleotides read TGCAGCGTGGGGCAGGGGGACCCTGAAGCTTTCTTT.